The present T cell receptor (beta chain) was sequenced within a study of blood T cell repertoires in COVID-19. Across the whole study: Donors in the United States, Italy and Spain gave samples during acute or convalescent COVID-19. T cells, B-cell-depleted T cells, or PBMCs provided the cDNA or gDNA that served as material.

Looked up from germline, CDR1 is MNHEY and CDR2 is SMNVEV (reference sequence). This CDR3 comprises 15 residues. The V and J ends lost 6 bases and 0 bases respectively, with 13 bases between them. Per the original methods: How many nucleated cells were present was estimated from reference gene primer amplification. TCRdb's copy holds only in-frame clones and misses some; the assay was immunoSEQ multiplex PCR. That table supplies the V and J calls and clone size; D and trimming were determined from the DNA. Of some 100,000 clones listed, around nine tenths are singletons. This chain links TRBV27 with TRBJ2-3; D unclear. The specimen was peripheral blood. This sequence was found in a man in his fifties or sixties with acute or convalescent COVID-19. CDR3 DNA: TGTGCCAGCAGGATCGTCGGTTCTAGCACAGATACGCAGTATTTT. Encoded protein: CASRIVGSSTDTQYF.